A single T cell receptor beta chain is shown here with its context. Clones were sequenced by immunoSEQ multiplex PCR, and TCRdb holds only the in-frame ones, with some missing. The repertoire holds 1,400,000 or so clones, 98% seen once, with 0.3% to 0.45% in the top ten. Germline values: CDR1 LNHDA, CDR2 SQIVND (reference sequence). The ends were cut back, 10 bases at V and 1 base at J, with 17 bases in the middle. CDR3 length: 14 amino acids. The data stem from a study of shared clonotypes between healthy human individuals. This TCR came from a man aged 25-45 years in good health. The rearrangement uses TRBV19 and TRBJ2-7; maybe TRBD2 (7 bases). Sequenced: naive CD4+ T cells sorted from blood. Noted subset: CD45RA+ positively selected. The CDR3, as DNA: TGTGCCACCGCCGCGGGGGCAATATCCTACGAGCAGTACTTC. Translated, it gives CATAAGAISYEQYF.